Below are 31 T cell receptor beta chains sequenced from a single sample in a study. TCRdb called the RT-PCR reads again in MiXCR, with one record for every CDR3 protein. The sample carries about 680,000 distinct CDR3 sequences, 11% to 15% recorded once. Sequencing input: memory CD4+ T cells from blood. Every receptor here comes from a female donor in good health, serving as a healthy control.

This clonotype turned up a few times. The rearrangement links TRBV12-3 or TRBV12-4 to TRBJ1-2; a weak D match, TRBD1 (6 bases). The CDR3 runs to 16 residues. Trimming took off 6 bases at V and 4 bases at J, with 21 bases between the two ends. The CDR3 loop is CASRPAGGPGGYGYTF. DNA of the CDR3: TGTGCCAGCAGGCCTGCCGGGGGCCCGGGGGGCTATGGCTACACCTTC.

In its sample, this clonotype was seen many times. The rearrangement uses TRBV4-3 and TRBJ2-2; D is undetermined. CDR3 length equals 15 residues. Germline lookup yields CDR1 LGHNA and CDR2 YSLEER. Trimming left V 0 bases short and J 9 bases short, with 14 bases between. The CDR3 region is CASSQDPATGRELFF. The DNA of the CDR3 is TGCGCCAGCAGCCAAGATCCCGCCACGGGCCGGGAGCTGTTTTTT.

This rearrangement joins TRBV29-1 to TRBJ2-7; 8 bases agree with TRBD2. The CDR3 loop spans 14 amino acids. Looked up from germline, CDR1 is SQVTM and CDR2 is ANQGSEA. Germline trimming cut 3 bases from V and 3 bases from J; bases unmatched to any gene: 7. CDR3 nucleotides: TGCAGCGTTGATCGGGGGGGGGGAAGCTACGAGCAGTACTTC. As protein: CSVDRGGGSYEQYF.

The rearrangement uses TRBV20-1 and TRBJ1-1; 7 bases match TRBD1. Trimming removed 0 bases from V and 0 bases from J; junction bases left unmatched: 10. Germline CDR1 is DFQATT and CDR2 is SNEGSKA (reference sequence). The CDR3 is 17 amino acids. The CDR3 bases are TGCAGTGCTAGAGATCCTAGGGGACAGACCTTGAACACTGAAGCTTTCTTT. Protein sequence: CSARDPRGQTLNTEAFF.

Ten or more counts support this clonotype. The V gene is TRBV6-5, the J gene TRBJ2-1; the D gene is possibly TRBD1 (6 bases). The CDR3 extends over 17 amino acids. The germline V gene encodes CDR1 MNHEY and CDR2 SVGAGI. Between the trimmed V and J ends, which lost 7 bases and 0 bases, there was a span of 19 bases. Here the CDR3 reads CASTGTSGYSSYNEQFF. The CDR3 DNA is TGTGCCAGCACCGGGACATCAGGCTATAGCTCCTACAATGAGCAGTTCTTC.

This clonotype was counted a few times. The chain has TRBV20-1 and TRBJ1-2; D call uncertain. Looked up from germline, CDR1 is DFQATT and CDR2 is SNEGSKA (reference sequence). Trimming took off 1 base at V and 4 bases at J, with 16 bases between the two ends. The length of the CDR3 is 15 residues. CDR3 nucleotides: TGCAGTGCTAGAGTCTCCGAGGGAGCGGTCTATGGCTACACCTTC. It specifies CSARVSEGAVYGYTF.

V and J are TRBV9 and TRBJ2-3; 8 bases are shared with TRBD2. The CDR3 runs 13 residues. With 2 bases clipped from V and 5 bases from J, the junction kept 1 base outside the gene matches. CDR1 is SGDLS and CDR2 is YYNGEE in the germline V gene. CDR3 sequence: CASSVGGVDTQYF. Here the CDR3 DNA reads TGTGCCAGCAGCGTCGGGGGGGTAGATACGCAGTATTTT.

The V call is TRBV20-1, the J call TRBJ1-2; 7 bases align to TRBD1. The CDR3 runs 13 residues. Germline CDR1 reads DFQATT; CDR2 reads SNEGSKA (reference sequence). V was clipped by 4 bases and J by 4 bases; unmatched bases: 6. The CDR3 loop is CSANDRASYGYTF. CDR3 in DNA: TGCAGTGCTAACGACAGGGCTAGCTATGGCTACACCTTC.

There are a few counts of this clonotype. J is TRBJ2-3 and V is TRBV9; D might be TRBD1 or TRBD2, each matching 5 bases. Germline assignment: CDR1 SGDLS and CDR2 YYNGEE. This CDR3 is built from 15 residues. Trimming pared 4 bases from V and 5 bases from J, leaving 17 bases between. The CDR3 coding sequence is TGTGCCAGCAGCCCTGGACATTCCGGAGGAGATACGCAGTATTTT. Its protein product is CASSPGHSGGDTQYF.

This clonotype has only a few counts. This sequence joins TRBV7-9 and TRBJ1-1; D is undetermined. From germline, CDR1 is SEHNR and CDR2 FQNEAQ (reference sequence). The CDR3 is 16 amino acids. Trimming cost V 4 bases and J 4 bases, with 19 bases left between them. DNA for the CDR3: TGTGCCAGCAGCTCACCGGGAGCACAAGCTGGCACTGAAGCTTTCTTT. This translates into CASSSPGAQAGTEAFF.

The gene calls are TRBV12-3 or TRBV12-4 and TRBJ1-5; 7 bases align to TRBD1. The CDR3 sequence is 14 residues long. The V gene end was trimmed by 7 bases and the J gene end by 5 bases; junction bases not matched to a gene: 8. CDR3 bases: TGTGCCAGCACCTTGACAGGGATCGATCAGCCCCAGCATTTT. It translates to CASTLTGIDQPQHF.

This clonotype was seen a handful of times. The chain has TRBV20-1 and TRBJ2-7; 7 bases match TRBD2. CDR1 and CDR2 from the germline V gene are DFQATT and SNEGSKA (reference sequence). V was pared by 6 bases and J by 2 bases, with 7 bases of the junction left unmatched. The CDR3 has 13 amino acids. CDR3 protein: CSAQPGLAYEQYF. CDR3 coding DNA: TGCAGTGCCCAACCCGGACTAGCCTACGAGCAGTACTTC.

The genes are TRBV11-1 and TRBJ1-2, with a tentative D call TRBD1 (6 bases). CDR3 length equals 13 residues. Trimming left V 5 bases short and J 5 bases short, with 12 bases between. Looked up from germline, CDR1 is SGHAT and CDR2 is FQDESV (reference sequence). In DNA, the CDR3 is TGTGCCAGCAGCCCCCGGGACATGTATGGCTACACCTTC. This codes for CASSPRDMYGYTF.

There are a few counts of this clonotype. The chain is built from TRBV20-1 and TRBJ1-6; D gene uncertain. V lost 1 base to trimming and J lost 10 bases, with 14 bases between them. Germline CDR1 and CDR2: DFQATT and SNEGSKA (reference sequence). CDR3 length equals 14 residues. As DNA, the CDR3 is TGCAGTGCTAGAGTCCCGGCCGGCAGATCACCCCTCCACTTT. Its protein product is CSARVPAGRSPLHF.

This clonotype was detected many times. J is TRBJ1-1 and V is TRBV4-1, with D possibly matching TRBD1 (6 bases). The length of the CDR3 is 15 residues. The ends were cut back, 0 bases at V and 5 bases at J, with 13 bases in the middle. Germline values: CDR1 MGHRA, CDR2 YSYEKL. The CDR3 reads CASSQDNRVGTEAFF. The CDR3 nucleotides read TGCGCCAGCAGCCAAGACAACAGGGTAGGGACTGAAGCTTTCTTT.

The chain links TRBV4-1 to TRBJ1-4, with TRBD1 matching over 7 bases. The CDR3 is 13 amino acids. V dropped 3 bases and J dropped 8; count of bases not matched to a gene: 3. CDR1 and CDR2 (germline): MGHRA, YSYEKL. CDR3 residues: CASSQPGQEKLFF. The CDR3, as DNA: TGCGCCAGCAGCCAGCCGGGACAGGAAAAACTGTTTTTT.

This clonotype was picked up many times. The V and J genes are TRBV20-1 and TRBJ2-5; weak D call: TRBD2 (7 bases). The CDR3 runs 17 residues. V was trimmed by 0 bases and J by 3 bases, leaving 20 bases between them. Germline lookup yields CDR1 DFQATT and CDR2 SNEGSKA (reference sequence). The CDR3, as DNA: TGCAGTGCTAGAGATCGGGGCGGGGGCGGTGTGGAAGAGACCCAGTACTTC. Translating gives CSARDRGGGGVEETQYF.

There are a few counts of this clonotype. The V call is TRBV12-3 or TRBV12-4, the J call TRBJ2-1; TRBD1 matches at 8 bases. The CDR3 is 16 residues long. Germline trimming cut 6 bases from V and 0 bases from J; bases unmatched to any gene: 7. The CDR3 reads CASSRDRFISYNEQFF. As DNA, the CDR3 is TGTGCCAGCAGCAGGGACAGGTTTATCTCCTACAATGAGCAGTTCTTC.

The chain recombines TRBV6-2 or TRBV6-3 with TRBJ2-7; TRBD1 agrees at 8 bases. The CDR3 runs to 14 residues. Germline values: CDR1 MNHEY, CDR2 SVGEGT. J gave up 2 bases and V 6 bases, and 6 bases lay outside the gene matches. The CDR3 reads CASRLGQGTYEQYF. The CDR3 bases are TGTGCCAGCAGGCTCGGACAGGGAACCTACGAGCAGTACTTC.

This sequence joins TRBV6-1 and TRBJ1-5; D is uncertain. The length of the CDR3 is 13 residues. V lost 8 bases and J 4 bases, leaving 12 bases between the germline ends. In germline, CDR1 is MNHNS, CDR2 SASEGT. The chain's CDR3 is CASRVWVNQPQHF. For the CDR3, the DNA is TGTGCCAGCCGGGTGTGGGTGAATCAGCCCCAGCATTTT.

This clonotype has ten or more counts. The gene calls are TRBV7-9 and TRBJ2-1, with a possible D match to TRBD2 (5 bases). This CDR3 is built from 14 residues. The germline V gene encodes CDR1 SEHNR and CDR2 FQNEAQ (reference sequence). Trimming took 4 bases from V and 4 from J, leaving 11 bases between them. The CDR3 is CASSSAKRYNEQFF. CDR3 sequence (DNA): TGTGCCAGCAGCTCCGCAAAGCGGTACAATGAGCAGTTCTTC.

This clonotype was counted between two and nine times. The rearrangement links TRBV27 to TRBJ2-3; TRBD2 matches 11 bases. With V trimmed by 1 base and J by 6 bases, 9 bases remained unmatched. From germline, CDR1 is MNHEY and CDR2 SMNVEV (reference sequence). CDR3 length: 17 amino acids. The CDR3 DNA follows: TGTGCCAGCAGTTTATTACGGCTAGCGGGAGGTGGGGATACGCAGTATTTT. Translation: CASSLLRLAGGGDTQYF.

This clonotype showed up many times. CDR3 nucleotide sequence: TGTGCCAGCAGCTTAGCTCGTCCCCAAGAGACCCAGTACTTC. Its translation is CASSLARPQETQYF. This chain links TRBV7-2 with TRBJ2-5, with D hard to call. Germline V gene lookup returns CDR1 SGHTA and CDR2 FQGNSA. Trimming cost V 0 bases and J 1 base, with 6 bases left between them. This CDR3 is 14 amino acids long.

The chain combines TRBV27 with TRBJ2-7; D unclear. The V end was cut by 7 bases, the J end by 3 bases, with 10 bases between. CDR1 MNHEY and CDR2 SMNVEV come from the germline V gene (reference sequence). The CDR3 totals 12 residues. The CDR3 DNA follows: TGTGCCAGCAAATTGGCCGGCTACGAGCAGTACTTC. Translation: CASKLAGYEQYF.

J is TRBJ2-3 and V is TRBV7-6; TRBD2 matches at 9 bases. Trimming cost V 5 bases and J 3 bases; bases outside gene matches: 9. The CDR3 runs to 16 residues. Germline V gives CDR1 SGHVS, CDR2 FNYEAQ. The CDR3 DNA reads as TGTGCCAGCAGCCCCCGGACTAGCGTTGGGACAGATACGCAGTATTTT. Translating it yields CASSPRTSVGTDTQYF.

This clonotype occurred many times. The CDR3 DNA follows: TGCGCCAGCAGCTCCCGTATGGAGACTGAAGCTTTCTTT. Amino acid sequence: CASSSRMETEAFF. The chain has TRBV5-1 and TRBJ1-1; D call uncertain. The CDR3 extends over 13 amino acids. The V end was cut by 3 bases, the J end by 5 bases, with 11 bases between. Germline V lookup: CDR1 SGHRS, CDR2 YFSETQ.

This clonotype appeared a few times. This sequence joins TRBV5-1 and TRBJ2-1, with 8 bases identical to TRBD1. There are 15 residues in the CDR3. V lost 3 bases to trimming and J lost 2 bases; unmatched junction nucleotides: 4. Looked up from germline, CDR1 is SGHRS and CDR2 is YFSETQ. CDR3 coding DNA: TGCGCCAGCAGCTCGCAGGGGGCAACCTACAATGAGCAGTTCTTC. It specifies CASSSQGATYNEQFF.

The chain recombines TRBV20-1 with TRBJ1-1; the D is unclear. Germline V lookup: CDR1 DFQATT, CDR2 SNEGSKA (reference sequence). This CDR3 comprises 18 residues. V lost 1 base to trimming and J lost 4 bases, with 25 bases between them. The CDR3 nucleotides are TGCAGTGCTAGAGTTCGGCCTGGCGTCGGGTTCCGGAGCACTGAAGCTTTCTTT. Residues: CSARVRPGVGFRSTEAFF.

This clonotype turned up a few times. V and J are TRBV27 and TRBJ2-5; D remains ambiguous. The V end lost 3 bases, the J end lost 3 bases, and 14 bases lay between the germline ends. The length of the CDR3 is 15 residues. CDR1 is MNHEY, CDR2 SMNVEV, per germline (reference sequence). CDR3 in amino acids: CASSFSSWGKETQYF. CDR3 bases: TGTGCCAGCAGTTTTTCCAGCTGGGGAAAAGAGACCCAGTACTTC.

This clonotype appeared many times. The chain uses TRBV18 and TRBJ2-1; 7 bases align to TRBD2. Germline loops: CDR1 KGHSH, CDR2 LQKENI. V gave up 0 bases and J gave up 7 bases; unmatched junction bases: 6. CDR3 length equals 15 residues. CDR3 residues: CASSPPVAGGNEQFF. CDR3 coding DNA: TGTGCCAGCTCACCACCGGTGGCCGGGGGGAATGAGCAGTTCTTC.

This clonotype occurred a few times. The CDR3 sequence is CATSERGGGNQPQHF. The DNA for the CDR3 is TGTGCCACCAGTGAGAGGGGCGGGGGCAATCAGCCCCAGCATTTT. The chain combines TRBV24-1 with TRBJ1-5, with a possible D match to TRBD1 (5 bases). Germline V lookup: CDR1 KGHDR, CDR2 SFDVKD. Trimming took 4 bases from V and 2 from J, leaving 11 bases between them. The CDR3 is made up of 15 amino acids.